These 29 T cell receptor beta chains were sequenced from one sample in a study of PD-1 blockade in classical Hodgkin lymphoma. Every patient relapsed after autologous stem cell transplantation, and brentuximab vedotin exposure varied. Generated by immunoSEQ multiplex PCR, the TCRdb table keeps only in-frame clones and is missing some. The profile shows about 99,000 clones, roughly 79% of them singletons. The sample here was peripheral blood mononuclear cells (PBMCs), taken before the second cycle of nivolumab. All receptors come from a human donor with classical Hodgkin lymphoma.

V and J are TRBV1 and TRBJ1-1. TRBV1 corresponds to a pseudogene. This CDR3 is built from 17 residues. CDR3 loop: CTSSQDRMARMNTEAFF. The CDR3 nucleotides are TGCACCAGCAGCCAAGACCGGATGGCTCGCATGAACACTGAAGCTTTCTTT.

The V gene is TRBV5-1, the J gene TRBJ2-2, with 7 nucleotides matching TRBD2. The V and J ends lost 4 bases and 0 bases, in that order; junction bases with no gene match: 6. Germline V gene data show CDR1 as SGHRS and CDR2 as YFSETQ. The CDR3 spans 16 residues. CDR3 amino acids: CASSSSGRPNTGELFF. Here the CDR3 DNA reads TGCGCCAGCAGCAGTAGCGGGCGTCCGAACACCGGGGAGCTGTTTTTT.

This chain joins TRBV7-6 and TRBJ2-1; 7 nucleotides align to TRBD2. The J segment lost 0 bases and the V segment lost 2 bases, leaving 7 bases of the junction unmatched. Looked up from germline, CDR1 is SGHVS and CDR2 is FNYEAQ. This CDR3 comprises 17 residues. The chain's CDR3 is CASSLSPGGSSYNEQFF. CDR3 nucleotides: TGTGCCAGCAGCTTATCCCCTGGCGGGAGCTCCTACAATGAGCAGTTCTTC. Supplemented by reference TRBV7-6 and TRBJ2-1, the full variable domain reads GAGVSQSPRYKVTKRGQDVALRCDPISGHVSLYWYRQALGQGPEFLTYFNYEAQQDKSGLPNDRFSAERPEGSISTLTIQRTEQRDSAMYRCASSLSPGGSSYNEQFFGPGTRLTVL.

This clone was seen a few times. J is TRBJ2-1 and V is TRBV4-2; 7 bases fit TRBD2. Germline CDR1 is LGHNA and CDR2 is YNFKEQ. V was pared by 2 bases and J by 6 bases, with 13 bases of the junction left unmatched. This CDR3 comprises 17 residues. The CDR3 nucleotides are TGTGCCAGCAGCCAATCCCCCTCGGGGGGAGTGGGCAATGAGCAGTTCTTC. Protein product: CASSQSPSGGVGNEQFF.

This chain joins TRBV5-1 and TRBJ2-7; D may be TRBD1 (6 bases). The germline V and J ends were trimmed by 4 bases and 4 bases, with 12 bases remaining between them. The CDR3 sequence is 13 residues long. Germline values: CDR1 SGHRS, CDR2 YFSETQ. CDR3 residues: CASSLLRGYEQYF. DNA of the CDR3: TGCGCCAGCAGCCTACTGAGGGGGTACGAGCAGTACTTC.

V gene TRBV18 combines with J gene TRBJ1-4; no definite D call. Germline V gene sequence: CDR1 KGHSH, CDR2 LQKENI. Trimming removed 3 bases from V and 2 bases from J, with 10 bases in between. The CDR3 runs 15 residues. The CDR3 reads CASSPPGMTNEKLFF. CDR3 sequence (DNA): TGTGCCAGCTCACCCCCGGGGATGACTAATGAAAAACTGTTTTTT.

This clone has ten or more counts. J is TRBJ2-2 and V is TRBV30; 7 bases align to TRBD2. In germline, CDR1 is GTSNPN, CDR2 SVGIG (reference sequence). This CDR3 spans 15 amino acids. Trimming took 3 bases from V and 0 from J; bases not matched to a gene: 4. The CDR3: CAWRGSGTNTGELFF. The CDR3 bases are TGTGCCTGGAGAGGGAGCGGGACGAACACCGGGGAGCTGTTTTTT.

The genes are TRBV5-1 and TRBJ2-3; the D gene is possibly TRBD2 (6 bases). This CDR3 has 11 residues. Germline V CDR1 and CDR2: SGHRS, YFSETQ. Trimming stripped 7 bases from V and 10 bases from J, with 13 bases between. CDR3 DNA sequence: TGCGCCAGCGGGACGGGGGACCCGCAGTATTTT. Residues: CASGTGDPQYF.

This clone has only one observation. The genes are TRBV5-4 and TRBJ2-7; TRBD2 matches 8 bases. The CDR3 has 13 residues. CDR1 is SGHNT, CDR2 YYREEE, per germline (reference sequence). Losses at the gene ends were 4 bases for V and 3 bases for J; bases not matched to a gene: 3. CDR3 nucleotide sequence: TGTGCCAGCAGCACGGGACTAGACTACGAGCAGTACTTC. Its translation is CASSTGLDYEQYF.

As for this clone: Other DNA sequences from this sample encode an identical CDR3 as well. The CDR3 spells CASSIVAGGSYEQYF. DNA of the CDR3: TGTGCCAGTAGTATCGTGGCGGGAGGGTCTTACGAGCAGTACTTC. This chain uses TRBV19 with TRBJ2-7; 9 positions agree with TRBD2. The CDR3 totals 15 residues. Looked up from germline, CDR1 is LNHDA and CDR2 is SQIVND (reference sequence). With V trimmed by 3 bases and J by 4 bases, 7 bases remained unmatched.

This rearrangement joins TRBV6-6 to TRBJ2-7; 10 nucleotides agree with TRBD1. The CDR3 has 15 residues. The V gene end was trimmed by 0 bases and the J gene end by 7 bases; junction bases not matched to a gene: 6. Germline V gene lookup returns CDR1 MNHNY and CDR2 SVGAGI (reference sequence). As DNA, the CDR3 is TGTGCCAGCAGTTACTCCCGGACAGGGGGGAATGAGCAGTACTTC. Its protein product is CASSYSRTGGNEQYF.

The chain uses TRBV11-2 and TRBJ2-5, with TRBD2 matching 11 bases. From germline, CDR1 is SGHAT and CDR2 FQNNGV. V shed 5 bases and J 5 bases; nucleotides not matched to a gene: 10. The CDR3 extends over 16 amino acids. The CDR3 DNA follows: TGTGCCAGCAGCACAAGTCGGGCTAGCGGGGGGGAGACCCAGTACTTC. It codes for CASSTSRASGGETQYF.

The CDR3 region has the DNA TGCGCCAGCAGCCAAGACCCAGGGGGCGCGGGAGATACGCAGTATTTT. Translated, it gives CASSQDPGGAGDTQYF. The chain carries TRBV4-3 and TRBJ2-3; 8 positions match TRBD1. With 0 bases clipped from V and 5 bases from J, the junction kept 7 bases outside the gene matches. Germline CDR1 is LGHNA and CDR2 is YSLEER. This CDR3 contains 16 residues.

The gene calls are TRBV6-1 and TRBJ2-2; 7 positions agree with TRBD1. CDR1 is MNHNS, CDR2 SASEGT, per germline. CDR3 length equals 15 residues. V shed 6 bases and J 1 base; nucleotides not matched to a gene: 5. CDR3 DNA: TGTGCCAGCAGACCGGGACAGAGGAACACCGGGGAGCTGTTTTTT. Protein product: CASRPGQRNTGELFF.

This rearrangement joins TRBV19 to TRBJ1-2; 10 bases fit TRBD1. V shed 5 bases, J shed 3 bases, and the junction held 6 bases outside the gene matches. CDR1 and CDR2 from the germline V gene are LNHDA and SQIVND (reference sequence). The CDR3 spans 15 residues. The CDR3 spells CASSAGTGEHYGYTF. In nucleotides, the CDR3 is TGTGCCAGTAGTGCCGGGACAGGGGAACACTATGGCTACACCTTC.

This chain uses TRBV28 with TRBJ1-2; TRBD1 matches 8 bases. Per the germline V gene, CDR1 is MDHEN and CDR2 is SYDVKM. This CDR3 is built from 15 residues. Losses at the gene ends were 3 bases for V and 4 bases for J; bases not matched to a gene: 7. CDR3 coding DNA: TGTGCCAGCAGTTTCACAGGGGGACTAGCCTATGGCTACACCTTC. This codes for CASSFTGGLAYGYTF.

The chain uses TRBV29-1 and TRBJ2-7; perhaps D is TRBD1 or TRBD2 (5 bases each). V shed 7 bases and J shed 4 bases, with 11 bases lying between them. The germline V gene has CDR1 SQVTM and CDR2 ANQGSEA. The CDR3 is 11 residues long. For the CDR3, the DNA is TGCAGCGCCCGGGACGGTTACGAGCAGTACTTC. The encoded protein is CSARDGYEQYF.

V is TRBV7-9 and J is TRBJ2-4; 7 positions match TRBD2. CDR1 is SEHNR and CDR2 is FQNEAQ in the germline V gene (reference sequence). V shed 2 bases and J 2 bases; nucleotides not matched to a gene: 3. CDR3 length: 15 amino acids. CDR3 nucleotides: TGTGCCAGCAGCTTATGGGAGGGCTCCAAAAACATTCAGTACTTC. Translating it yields CASSLWEGSKNIQYF. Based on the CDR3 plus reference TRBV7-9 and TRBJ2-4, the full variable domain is DTGVSQNPRHKITKRGQNVTFRCDPISEHNRLYWYRQTLGQGPEFLTYFQNEAQLEKSRLLSDRFSAERPKGSFSTLEIQRTEQGDSAMYLCASSLWEGSKNIQYFGAGTRLSVL.

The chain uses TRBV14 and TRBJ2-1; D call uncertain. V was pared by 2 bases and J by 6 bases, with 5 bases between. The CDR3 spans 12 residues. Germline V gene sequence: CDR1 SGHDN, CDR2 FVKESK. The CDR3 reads CASSQTPNEQFF. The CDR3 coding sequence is TGTGCCAGCAGCCAAACTCCCAATGAGCAGTTCTTC.

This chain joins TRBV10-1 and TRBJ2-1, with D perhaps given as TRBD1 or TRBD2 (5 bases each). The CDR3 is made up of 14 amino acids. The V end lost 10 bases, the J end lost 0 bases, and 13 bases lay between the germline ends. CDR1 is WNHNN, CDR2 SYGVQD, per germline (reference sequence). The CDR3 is CAIMGVSSYNEQFF. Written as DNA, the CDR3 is TGCGCCATTATGGGGGTTAGCTCCTACAATGAGCAGTTCTTC.

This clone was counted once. CDR3 protein: CASSVRNLTTHGYTF. CDR3 nucleotide sequence: TGTGCCAGCAGCGTACGGAATCTAACGACCCATGGCTACACCTTC. The chain joins TRBV9 to TRBJ1-2; unclear D gene. The germline CDR1 and CDR2 sequences are SGDLS and YYNGEE. V was shortened by 1 base and J by 6 bases, with 16 bases between the two germline ends. CDR3 length: 15 residues.

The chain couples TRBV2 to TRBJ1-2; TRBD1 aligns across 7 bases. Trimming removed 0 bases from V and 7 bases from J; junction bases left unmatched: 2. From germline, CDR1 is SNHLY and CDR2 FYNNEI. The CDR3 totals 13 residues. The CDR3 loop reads CASSEAGQAGYTF. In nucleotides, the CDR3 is TGTGCCAGCAGTGAAGCCGGACAGGCTGGCTACACCTTC.

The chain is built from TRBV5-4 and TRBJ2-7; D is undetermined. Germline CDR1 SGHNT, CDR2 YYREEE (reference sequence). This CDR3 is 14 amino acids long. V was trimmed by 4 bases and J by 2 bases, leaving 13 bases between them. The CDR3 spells CASSDPRPPYEQYF. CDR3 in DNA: TGTGCCAGCAGCGACCCCCGGCCCCCCTACGAGCAGTACTTC.

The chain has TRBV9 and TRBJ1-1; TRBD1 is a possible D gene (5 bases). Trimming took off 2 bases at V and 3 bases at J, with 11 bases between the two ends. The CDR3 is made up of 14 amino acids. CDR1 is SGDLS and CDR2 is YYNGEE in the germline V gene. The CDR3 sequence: CASSVFGGDTEAFF. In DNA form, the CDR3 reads TGTGCCAGCAGCGTCTTCGGGGGGGACACTGAAGCTTTCTTT.

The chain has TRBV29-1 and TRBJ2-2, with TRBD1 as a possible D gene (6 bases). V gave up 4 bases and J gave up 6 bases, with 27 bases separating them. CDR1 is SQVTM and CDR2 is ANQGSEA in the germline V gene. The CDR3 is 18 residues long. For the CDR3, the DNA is TGCAGCGTTGGGGGGCCACCGGGGCAGGGAATTGGGGCCGGGGAGCTGTTTTTT. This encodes CSVGGPPGQGIGAGELFF.

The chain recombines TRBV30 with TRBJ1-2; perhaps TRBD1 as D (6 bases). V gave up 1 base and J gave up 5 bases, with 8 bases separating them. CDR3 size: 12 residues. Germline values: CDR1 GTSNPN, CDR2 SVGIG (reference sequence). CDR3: CAWSGGAYGYTF. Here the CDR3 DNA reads TGTGCCTGGAGTGGGGGGGCGTATGGCTACACCTTC.

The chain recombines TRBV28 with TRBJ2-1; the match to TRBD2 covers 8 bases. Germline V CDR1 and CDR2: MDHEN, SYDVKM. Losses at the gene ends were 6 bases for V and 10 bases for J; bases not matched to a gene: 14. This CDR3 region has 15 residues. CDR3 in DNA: TGTGCCAGCAGCCCCCCGACTAGCGTCGGGCACGAGCAGTTCTTC. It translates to CASSPPTSVGHEQFF. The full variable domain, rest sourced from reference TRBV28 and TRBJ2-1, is DVKVTQSSRYLVKRTGEKVFLECVQDMDHENMFWYRQDPGLGLRLIYFSYDVKMKEKGDIPEGYSVSREKKERFSLILESASTNQTSMYLCASSPPTSVGHEQFFGPGTRLTVL.

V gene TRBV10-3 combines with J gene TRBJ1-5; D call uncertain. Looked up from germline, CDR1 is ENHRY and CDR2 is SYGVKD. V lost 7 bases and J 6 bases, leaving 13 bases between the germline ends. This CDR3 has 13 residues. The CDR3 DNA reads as TGTGCCATCATCGCGGGGAACGGTCAGCCCCAGCATTTT. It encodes CAIIAGNGQPQHF.

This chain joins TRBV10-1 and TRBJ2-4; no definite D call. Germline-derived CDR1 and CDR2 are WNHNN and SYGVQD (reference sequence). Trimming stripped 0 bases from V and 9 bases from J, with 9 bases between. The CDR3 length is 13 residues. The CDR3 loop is CASSESIPSIQYF. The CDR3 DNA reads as TGCGCCAGCAGTGAGTCTATTCCATCCATTCAGTACTTC.